This T cell receptor (beta chain) was captured by sequencing in a study of control samples from healthy donors and cancer patients. This CDR3 comprises 15 residues. V shed 6 bases, J shed 0 bases, and the junction held 6 bases outside the gene matches. Germline CDR1 ENHRY, CDR2 SYGVKD. Clones were read by immunoSEQ multiplex PCR, and TCRdb kept only the in-frame ones, dropping some. The repertoire holds some 150,000 clones, with about 89% as singletons. This clonotype was obtained from a young man in good health. This chain joins TRBV10-3 and TRBJ2-7; TRBD1 matches at 9 bases. Material for sequencing was blood. The CDR3, as DNA: TGTGCCATCAGGGGGGGACAGGGTAGCTCCTACGAGCAGTACTTC. It codes for CAIRGGQGSSYEQYF.